These 24 T cell receptor beta chains came from one sample sequenced in a study of CD8 T cells in Susac syndrome. It was with random hexamers that 0.5 to 1 ug RNA was reverse transcribed. TCRdb redid the calling of the immunoSEQ multiplex PCR reads with MiXCR, one entry per CDR3 protein. The sample consists of fewer than 85,000 distinct CDR3 sequences, about 95% of them appearing once. Source material: CD8+ T cells from PBMCs. The receptors derive from a human donor with multiple sclerosis.

This rearrangement joins TRBV27 to TRBJ1-2, with TRBD1 as a possible D gene (6 bases). Trimming left V 3 bases short and J 3 bases short, with 11 bases between. CDR1 and CDR2 (germline): MNHEY, SMNVEV (reference sequence). The CDR3 runs 14 residues. The CDR3 reads CASSLAGEHYGYTF. Here the CDR3 DNA reads TGTGCCAGCAGTTTGGCAGGGGAGCACTATGGCTACACCTTC.

The CDR3 nucleotides read TGTGCCAGCAGCGTAGCAACCACCGGGGGCAATGAGCAGTTCTTC. Translation gives CASSVATTGGNEQFF. V gene TRBV9 combines with J gene TRBJ2-1; perhaps TRBD2 as D (6 bases). The V gene lost 0 bases and the J gene lost 6 bases, with 13 bases spanning the gap. Germline V gives CDR1 SGDLS, CDR2 YYNGEE. This CDR3 contains 15 residues.

V usage is TRBV4-1 and J usage is TRBJ2-2; 7 bases align to TRBD1. Germline loops: CDR1 MGHRA, CDR2 YSYEKL. This CDR3 is 15 amino acids long. V dropped 2 bases and J dropped 2; count of bases not matched to a gene: 2. CDR3 in amino acids: CASSQYRGNTGELFF. The CDR3 DNA reads TGCGCCAGCAGCCAATACAGGGGAAACACCGGGGAGCTGTTTTTT.

The chain links TRBV13 to TRBJ2-7, with D maybe TRBD2 (6 bases). CDR3 length: 16 residues. Trimming stripped 5 bases from V and 2 bases from J, with 19 bases between. Germline V gene data show CDR1 as PRHDT and CDR2 as FYEKMQ (reference sequence). CDR3 amino acids: CASSGRIRLEPYEQYF. DNA of the CDR3: TGTGCCAGCAGCGGGAGAATCAGACTAGAACCCTACGAGCAGTACTTC.

The gene calls are TRBV20-1 and TRBJ1-1; D is unresolved. Germline V CDR1 and CDR2: DFQATT, SNEGSKA (reference sequence). The CDR3 has 15 amino acids. The V end was cut by 4 bases, the J end by 0 bases, with 15 bases between. For the CDR3, the DNA is TGCAGTGCTACCTTCGGGGAGGGTATGAACACTGAAGCTTTCTTT. Its translation: CSATFGEGMNTEAFF.

V usage is TRBV27 and J usage is TRBJ1-1; D is ambiguous. The CDR3 has 13 residues. Germline V CDR1 and CDR2: MNHEY, SMNVEV (reference sequence). Between the trimmed V and J ends, which lost 2 bases and 5 bases, there was a span of 9 bases. The CDR3 DNA reads as TGTGCCAGCAGTTTAGACGGGTGGACTGAAGCTTTCTTT. It yields the protein CASSLDGWTEAFF.

The chain employs TRBV19 and TRBJ2-5, with D possibly TRBD2 on 5 matching bases. Per the germline V gene, CDR1 is LNHDA and CDR2 is SQIVND (reference sequence). The CDR3 is 13 amino acids. V was trimmed by 3 bases and J by 3 bases, leaving 8 bases between them. CDR3 coding DNA: TGTGCCAGTAGTATCCGGGGAAAAGAGACCCAGTACTTC. It translates to CASSIRGKETQYF.

The chain carries TRBV11-2 and TRBJ2-7; D unclear. Germline V gene lookup returns CDR1 SGHAT and CDR2 FQNNGV. V was pared by 5 bases and J by 3 bases, with 5 bases between. This CDR3 comprises 11 residues. CDR3 sequence reads: CASSQNYEQYF. CDR3 bases: TGTGCCAGCAGCCAAAACTACGAGCAGTACTTC. The variable domain in full, with the rest retrieved from reference TRBV11-2 and TRBJ2-7, is EAGVAQSPRYKIIEKRQSVAFWCNPISGHATLYWYQQILGQGPKLLIQFQNNGVVDDSQLPKDRFSAERLKGVDSTLKIQPAKLEDSAVYLCASSQNYEQYFGPGTRLTVT.

DNA of the CDR3: TGTGCCACCAGCGGAGGTGCAACTAACTATGGCTACACCTTC. Its protein product is CATSGGATNYGYTF. The chain couples TRBV15 to TRBJ1-2; D is unclear. CDR1 and CDR2 (germline): LNHNV, YYDKDF (reference sequence). The CDR3 extends over 14 amino acids. The V end lost 5 bases, the J end lost 0 bases, and 10 bases lay between the germline ends.

J is TRBJ1-1 and V is TRBV27; D may be TRBD1 (5 bases). V gave up 5 bases and J gave up 3 bases, with 16 bases separating them. The germline gives CDR1 MNHEY, CDR2 SMNVEV (reference sequence). The CDR3 is 15 amino acids. The CDR3 DNA is TGTGCCAGCAGTAAGACCGGGACTTGGTACACTGAAGCTTTCTTT. This encodes CASSKTGTWYTEAFF.

The CDR3 loop is CASSLRGDRGSSTDTQYF. CDR3 nucleotide sequence: TGTGCCAGCAGCTTACGAGGTGACAGGGGGTCGAGCACAGATACGCAGTATTTT. The V gene is TRBV13, the J gene TRBJ2-3; 9 nucleotides line up with TRBD1. CDR1 PRHDT and CDR2 FYEKMQ come from the germline V gene (reference sequence). The V and J ends lost 2 bases and 0 bases, in that order; junction bases with no gene match: 9. This CDR3 has 18 residues.

This clonotype was detected only once. CDR3 in amino acids: CASSSTGTNEKLFF. Written as DNA, the CDR3 is TGTGCCAGCAGCTCGACGGGGACTAATGAAAAACTGTTTTTT. The chain uses TRBV7-8 and TRBJ1-4, with D unresolved. CDR3 length equals 14 residues. V was clipped by 4 bases and J by 2 bases, with 8 bases between them. Per germline, CDR1 SGHVS and CDR2 FQNEAQ. Drawing the rest from reference TRBV7-8 and TRBJ1-4, the complete variable domain is GAGVSQSPRYKVAKRGQDVALRCDPISGHVSLFWYQQALGQGPEFLTYFQNEAQLDKSGLPSDRFFAERPEGSVSTLKIQRTQQEDSAVYLCASSSTGTNEKLFFGSGTQLSVL.

The chain employs TRBV6-2 or TRBV6-3 and TRBJ1-1; D might be TRBD1 (5 bases). Germline loops: CDR1 MNHEY, CDR2 SVGEGT. Trimming pared 3 bases from V and 1 base from J, leaving 6 bases between. This CDR3 is 13 amino acids long. CDR3 sequence: CASSYGGNTEAFF. CDR3 sequence (DNA): TGTGCCAGCAGTTATGGGGGGAACACTGAAGCTTTCTTT.

The CDR3 bases are TGCAGCGTTGAAGATAGGCGCGGACACCGTGACTCTGGGGCCAACGTCCTGACTTTC. As protein: CSVEDRRGHRDSGANVLTF. The chain couples TRBV29-1 to TRBJ2-6, with D perhaps matching TRBD1 (5 bases). The CDR3 consists of 19 residues. In germline, CDR1 is SQVTM, CDR2 ANQGSEA. Trimming left V 0 bases short and J 0 bases short, with 18 bases between.

CDR3 loop: CASNLRGDTEAFF. The CDR3 region has the DNA TGTGCCTCCAATCTCCGGGGGGACACTGAAGCTTTCTTT. The V gene is TRBV30, the J gene TRBJ1-1, with D tentatively TRBD1 (5 bases). Trimming removed 7 bases at V and 3 bases at J, with 15 bases between. Germline V gives CDR1 GTSNPN, CDR2 SVGIG (reference sequence). This CDR3 is 13 amino acids long.

The rearrangement uses TRBV5-1 and TRBJ2-7; 8 bases map to TRBD2. In germline, CDR1 is SGHRS, CDR2 YFSETQ. This CDR3 comprises 16 residues. The trim removed 3 bases at V and 6 bases at J, leaving 14 bases unmatched. CDR3 sequence: CASSSSLVSGRGEQYF. Here the CDR3 DNA reads TGCGCCAGCAGCTCCAGCCTCGTGAGCGGGAGAGGCGAGCAGTACTTC.

Only a few counts were recorded for this clonotype. CDR3 sequence (DNA): TGTGCCTGGAGTGTAGGGGGTACTGAAGCTTTCTTT. Its protein product is CAWSVGGTEAFF. The genes are TRBV30 and TRBJ1-1; a possible D gene is TRBD1 (6 bases). V was cut by 0 bases and J by 5 bases, with 7 bases left in between. The CDR3 is 12 amino acids. The germline V gene has CDR1 GTSNPN and CDR2 SVGIG (reference sequence).

This clonotype has a single count. The chain couples TRBV19 to TRBJ1-3, with 8 bases matching TRBD1. Germline V gives CDR1 LNHDA, CDR2 SQIVND (reference sequence). The CDR3 is 17 amino acids. J gave up 1 base and V 2 bases, and 7 bases lay outside the gene matches. The CDR3 sequence: CASSILGQDLSGNTIYF. In DNA, the CDR3 is TGTGCCAGTAGTATACTGGGACAGGATTTATCTGGAAACACCATATATTTT.

The chain has TRBV7-8 and TRBJ1-4, with 7 bases fitting TRBD1. V shed 5 bases, J shed 2 bases, and the junction held 5 bases outside the gene matches. Per germline, CDR1 SGHVS and CDR2 FQNEAQ. The CDR3 has 15 residues. CDR3 coding DNA: TGTGCCAGCAGCCACGAGACAGGGACTAATGAAAAACTGTTTTTT. Protein: CASSHETGTNEKLFF.

This rearrangement joins TRBV19 to TRBJ2-1; the match to TRBD2 covers 12 bases. Germline CDR1 and CDR2: LNHDA and SQIVND (reference sequence). This CDR3 has 17 amino acids. Trimming cost V 3 bases and J 3 bases; bases outside gene matches: 6. The chain's CDR3 is CASSIRLAGEIYNEQFF. The CDR3 DNA reads as TGTGCCAGTAGTATCCGACTAGCGGGGGAGATCTACAATGAGCAGTTCTTC.

The chain recombines TRBV9 with TRBJ2-1; D is perhaps TRBD2 (5 bases). Trimming shortened V by 1 base and J by 7 bases, and 9 bases separated the two germline ends. Germline CDR1 is SGDLS and CDR2 is YYNGEE. The CDR3 is made up of 13 amino acids. The chain's CDR3 is CASSVSRRNEQFF. The CDR3 DNA reads TGTGCCAGCAGCGTAAGTAGGAGGAATGAGCAGTTCTTC.

This sequence joins TRBV7-6 and TRBJ2-1; 8 bases are a match to TRBD2. CDR1 is SGHVS, CDR2 FNYEAQ, per germline. The CDR3 has 15 amino acids. With V trimmed by 4 bases and J by 2 bases, 4 bases remained unmatched. In DNA form, the CDR3 reads TGTGCCAGCAGCTCGGGACTAGGAACCTACAATGAGCAGTTCTTC. Its protein product is CASSSGLGTYNEQFF.

The DNA of the CDR3 is TGTGCCAGCAGTGAAATGACGAGCGGGAGAACAGATACGCAGTATTTT. Amino acids: CASSEMTSGRTDTQYF. The J gene is TRBJ2-3, the V gene TRBV2; 8 bases match TRBD2. The germline CDR1 and CDR2 sequences are SNHLY and FYNNEI. V lost 2 bases and J lost 3; bases outside the gene matches: 7. The CDR3 sequence is 16 residues long.

The chain couples TRBV5-4 to TRBJ2-7, with D possibly TRBD2 on 6 matching bases. This CDR3 has 14 amino acids. The germline gives CDR1 SGHNT, CDR2 YYREEE (reference sequence). V was clipped by 4 bases and J by 6 bases, with 17 bases between them. The CDR3 DNA reads as TGTGCCAGCAGCACCCGCGGGGTTCGGGGCGAGCAGTACTTC. Protein product: CASSTRGVRGEQYF.